A single sample gave rise to the 27 T cell receptor beta chains below, sequenced in a study of T cells expressing NK-cell markers. Reanalyzing the 5' RACE reads, TCRdb keeps one entry per CDR3 protein, without DNA. This sample contains fewer than 400,000 distinct CDR3 sequences. Sequenced input: blood T cells: a sorted CD56 or NKG2C T cell subset, CD4+ or CD8+ T cells, or bulk PBMC T cells (not recorded which). Every receptor here comes from a man aged 18-75 years in good health.

The chain couples TRBV11-2 to TRBJ2-7; TCRdb indicates TRBD1, and absent DNA this call remains unverified. The germline V gene has CDR1 SGHAT and CDR2 FQNNGV. CDR3 length: 14 amino acids. The CDR3 is CASSSRGGESEQYF.

CDR3 amino acids: CASSTPSSWTDTQYF. The V gene is TRBV21-1, the J gene TRBJ2-3. TRBV21-1 is flagged as a pseudogene. The CDR3 is made up of 15 amino acids.

This rearrangement joins TRBV19 to TRBJ2-7. There are 14 residues in the CDR3. CDR1 is LNHDA and CDR2 is SQIVND in the germline V gene (reference sequence). CDR3 protein: CASSRDSRNYEQYF.

This chain joins TRBV9 and TRBJ1-2. CDR1 SGDLS and CDR2 YYNGEE come from the germline V gene. The CDR3 length is 14 residues. The CDR3 here is CASSVDVTAYGYTF.

The rearrangement uses TRBV21-1 and TRBJ1-5; TCRdb indicates TRBD1, and absent DNA this call remains unverified. TRBV21-1 constitutes a pseudogene. The CDR3 is made up of 15 amino acids. CDR3 sequence: CASSKVGQFNQPQHF.

This sequence joins TRBV29-1 and TRBJ2-7; the D call of TRBD1 rests on TCRdb alone, since no DNA is present to check it. Germline V lookup: CDR1 SQVTM, CDR2 ANQGSEA. CDR3 length: 12 residues. The CDR3 sequence: CSVVGQGLVQYF.

The chain couples TRBV5-1 to TRBJ2-5; as DNA is missing, the TRBD2 call by TCRdb cannot be tested. Germline lookup yields CDR1 SGHRS and CDR2 YFSETQ. This CDR3 spans 15 amino acids. CDR3 residues: CASSSLTSGGETQYF.

The CDR3 spells CATGTGGTDTQYF. The chain carries TRBV19 and TRBJ2-3; with no DNA, the TCRdb D assignment of TRBD1 cannot be verified. This CDR3 has 13 amino acids. The germline V gene encodes CDR1 LNHDA and CDR2 SQIVND (reference sequence).

The rearrangement links TRBV7-6 to TRBJ2-1; TCRdb gives TRBD2 as the D gene, but with no DNA this cannot be confirmed. Germline CDR1 is SGHVS and CDR2 is FNYEAQ. The CDR3 is 16 residues long. The CDR3 loop is CASSLGPTSGGHEQFF.

This chain joins TRBV20-1 and TRBJ2-7; checking the TCRdb D call of TRBD1 is not possible without DNA. In germline, CDR1 is DFQATT, CDR2 SNEGSKA (reference sequence). This CDR3 spans 14 amino acids. CDR3 residues: CSAPQTGRSYEQYF.

The CDR3 region is CASSHHRGRGETQYF. The V gene is TRBV3-1, the J gene TRBJ2-5; the TRBD1 assignment by TCRdb is unverifiable without DNA. Germline values: CDR1 LGHDT, CDR2 YNNKEL (reference sequence). The CDR3 spans 15 residues.

The chain links TRBV5-6 to TRBJ1-6; TCRdb indicates TRBD1, and absent DNA this call remains unverified. Germline CDR1 reads SGHDT; CDR2 reads YYEEEE. This CDR3 is built from 15 residues. The CDR3 sequence: CASSSRTGLGSPLHF.

V gene TRBV12-3 or TRBV12-4 combines with J gene TRBJ2-5; TCRdb's D gene call, TRBD1, goes unchecked for lack of DNA. The CDR3 totals 16 residues. This CDR3 is CASSLGDRGRQETQYF.

The chain couples TRBV27 to TRBJ2-1; TCRdb proposes TRBD1, but this gene call is untestable without DNA. The CDR3 is 14 amino acids. Germline assignment: CDR1 MNHEY and CDR2 SMNVEV (reference sequence). This CDR3 reads CASSYRDGYNEQFF.

This CDR3 is CASSGQLLNSPLHF. V gene TRBV6-1 combines with J gene TRBJ1-6. The CDR3 has 14 amino acids. The germline V gene encodes CDR1 MNHNS and CDR2 SASEGT.

This chain links TRBV25-1 with TRBJ1-4; TCRdb gives TRBD1 as the D gene, but with no DNA this cannot be confirmed. The CDR3 totals 15 residues. The germline V gene encodes CDR1 MGHDK and CDR2 SYGVNS. The CDR3: CASSERGAAGEKLFF.

The chain combines TRBV5-4 with TRBJ2-3; TCRdb indicates TRBD2, and absent DNA this call remains unverified. CDR1 and CDR2 from the germline V gene are SGHNT and YYREEE (reference sequence). There are 13 residues in the CDR3. This CDR3 is CARGEGPTDTQYF.

The chain joins TRBV5-1 to TRBJ2-6. CDR3 length: 15 amino acids. CDR1 and CDR2 (germline): SGHRS, YFSETQ. This CDR3 reads CASSSKSSGANVLTF.

The chain has TRBV6-1 and TRBJ2-1; TCRdb gives TRBD1 as the D gene, but with no DNA this cannot be confirmed. CDR3 size: 16 residues. Germline V gene sequence: CDR1 MNHNS, CDR2 SASEGT. This chain's CDR3 is CASERDTVGNWNEQFF.

The rearrangement uses TRBV28 and TRBJ2-7; TCRdb outputs TRBD1, but without DNA this stays unchecked. There are 16 residues in the CDR3. The V gene's germline CDR1 is MDHEN and CDR2 SYDVKM. CDR3 in amino acids: CASSQGGLQGSYEQYF.

The rearrangement joins TRBV5-1 to TRBJ2-3. CDR1 is SGHRS, CDR2 YFSETQ, per germline. The CDR3 consists of 15 residues. The CDR3 is CASSFSWASTDTQYF.

The V call is TRBV20-1, the J call TRBJ1-5; TCRdb's D call of TRBD1 is untestable without DNA. From germline, CDR1 is DFQATT and CDR2 SNEGSKA (reference sequence). The CDR3 sequence is 16 residues long. The CDR3 reads CSAGRTGDWNNQPQHF.

The chain combines TRBV18 with TRBJ1-2. The V gene's germline CDR1 is KGHSH and CDR2 LQKENI. This CDR3 spans 11 amino acids. The CDR3 loop is CASSPGTKSTF.

The J gene is TRBJ2-5, the V gene TRBV6-1; TCRdb returns TRBD1, unconfirmable since there is no DNA. The V gene's germline CDR1 is MNHNS and CDR2 SASEGT. This CDR3 spans 15 amino acids. CDR3: CASSPRLGAVVTQYF.

V usage is TRBV4-1 and J usage is TRBJ1-2; TCRdb's D gene call, TRBD1, goes unchecked for lack of DNA. The CDR3 has 18 residues. Germline CDR1 reads MGHRA; CDR2 reads YSYEKL. The CDR3 sequence is CASSDDKLAGTGPYGYTF.

The chain links TRBV7-9 to TRBJ1-2; no DNA is available, so the TRBD1 call from TCRdb remains unchecked. The CDR3 loop spans 16 amino acids. Germline lookup yields CDR1 SEHNR and CDR2 FQNEAQ (reference sequence). CDR3 residues: CASSLETGPLNEGYTF.

V gene TRBV20-1 combines with J gene TRBJ2-1; the D call from TCRdb, TRBD2, cannot be confirmed without DNA. Per germline, CDR1 DFQATT and CDR2 SNEGSKA (reference sequence). The CDR3 spans 14 residues. The CDR3 region is CSANRLAGRFGQFF.